This is a list of T cell receptor beta chains from one sample in a study of OX40 agonist ivuxolimab in advanced cancers. Clones were sequenced by immunoSEQ multiplex PCR, and TCRdb holds only the in-frame ones, with some missing. The sample consists of under 150,000 clones, roughly 91% of them appearing once. The material was CD4+ or CD8+ T cells sorted from blood, obtained in a trial of the OX40 agonist ivuxolimab. The receptors were gathered from an adult with an advanced solid tumor such as melanoma, head and neck, liver or kidney cancer. Both conserved end residues are part of each CDR3. The D gene is left open where the match is weak. Not all rows give a size; the values are once, few, many and, for expanded clones, a class.

V gene: TRBV6-6
D gene: .
J gene: TRBJ1-2
clone size: .
CDR3 DNA: TGTGCCAGCAGTTACTCAGGGGGGCCCAACTATGGCTACACCTTC
CDR3 protein: CASSYSGGPNYGYTF

V gene: TRBV7-9
D gene: .
J gene: TRBJ2-2
clone size: .
CDR3 DNA: TGTGCCAGCAGCGGGGTACGGGGGCTAGACACCGGGGAGCTGTTTTTT
CDR3 protein: CASSGVRGLDTGELFF

V gene: TRBV27
D gene: TRBD2
J gene: TRBJ2-1
clone size: .
CDR3 DNA: TGTGCCAGCAATAGCGGGACTAGCGGATACAATGAGCAGTTCTTC
CDR3 protein: CASNSGTSGYNEQFF

V gene: TRBV7-2
D gene: TRBD2
J gene: TRBJ2-7
clone size: .
CDR3 DNA: TGTGCCAGCAGCTTAGGGGGCGGGAGGGCTTCCGAGCAGTACTTC
CDR3 protein: CASSLGGGRASEQYF

V gene: TRBV7-9
D gene: .
J gene: TRBJ2-7
clone size: .
CDR3 DNA: TGTGCCAGCAGCTTACGAAGCGAGCAGTACTTC
CDR3 protein: CASSLRSEQYF

V gene: TRBV28
D gene: .
J gene: TRBJ2-7
clone size: .
CDR3 DNA: TGTGCCAGCAGTTCCGCTGAGGGGGTAGGAACCTACGAGCAGTACTTC
CDR3 protein: CASSSAEGVGTYEQYF

V gene: TRBV6-5
D gene: .
J gene: TRBJ1-6
clone size: .
CDR3 DNA: TGTGCCAGCAGTGATGGGGAGGGCTCCCCCCTCCACTTT
CDR3 protein: CASSDGEGSPLHF

V gene: TRBV28
D gene: TRBD1
J gene: TRBJ1-5
clone size: .
CDR3 DNA: TGTGCCAGCAGTTACCGGGACAGGGACAGTCAGCCCCAGCATTTT
CDR3 protein: CASSYRDRDSQPQHF

V gene: TRBV14
D gene: TRBD2
J gene: TRBJ2-7
clone size: .
CDR3 DNA: TGTGCCAGCAGCCCAAAGGCTAGCGGGAGGGGGGAGCAGTACTTC
CDR3 protein: CASSPKASGRGEQYF

V gene: TRBV6-6
D gene: .
J gene: TRBJ1-2
clone size: .
CDR3 DNA: TGTGCCAGCAGTACCTCCTCGTCCCGCGGCTACACCTTC
CDR3 protein: CASSTSSSRGYTF

V gene: TRBV4-3
D gene: .
J gene: TRBJ1-1
clone size: few
CDR3 DNA: TGCGCCAGCAGCCAAGTGGCGGCCATGTCTGAAGCTTTCTTT
CDR3 protein: CASSQVAAMSEAFF

V gene: TRBV7-3
D gene: .
J gene: TRBJ2-5
clone size: .
CDR3 DNA: TGTGCCAGCAGCTTAACGGCGGGACAAGAGACCCAGTACTTC
CDR3 protein: CASSLTAGQETQYF

V gene: TRBV2
D gene: TRBD2
J gene: TRBJ2-1
clone size: .
CDR3 DNA: TGTGCCAGCAGCAAGGGACTAATCTCCTACAATGAGCAGTTCTTC
CDR3 protein: CASSKGLISYNEQFF

V gene: TRBV19
D gene: TRBD2
J gene: TRBJ2-1
clone size: .
CDR3 DNA: TGTGCCAGTAGTATTCGCGGGGGCTACAATGAGCAGTTCTTC
CDR3 protein: CASSIRGGYNEQFF

V gene: TRBV7-9
D gene: .
J gene: TRBJ2-7
clone size: .
CDR3 DNA: TGTGCCAGCAGCCGCACTACCCTATCCTACGAGCAGTACTTC
CDR3 protein: CASSRTTLSYEQYF

V gene: TRBV19
D gene: TRBD2
J gene: TRBJ2-1
clone size: once
CDR3 DNA: TGTGCCAGCCGTTCTAGCGGGAGACTGTATGAGCAGTTCTTC
CDR3 protein: CASRSSGRLYEQFF

V gene: TRBV5-8
D gene: .
J gene: TRBJ1-4
clone size: .
CDR3 DNA: TGTGCCAGCAGCCCACAGAGCGAAAAACTGTTTTTT
CDR3 protein: CASSPQSEKLFF

V gene: TRBV15
D gene: .
J gene: TRBJ1-1
clone size: .
CDR3 DNA: TGTGCCACCAGCAGAGAGGGGCCGGAAGCTTTCTTT
CDR3 protein: CATSREGPEAFF

V gene: TRBV11-3
D gene: .
J gene: TRBJ2-1
clone size: .
CDR3 DNA: TGTGCCAGCAGTAAACTAGCCGATGAGCAGTTCTTC
CDR3 protein: CASSKLADEQFF

V gene: TRBV19
D gene: TRBD2
J gene: TRBJ2-1
clone size: .
CDR3 DNA: TGTGCCAGTAGTACGCAGACTAGCGGGGACTCTAATGAGCAGTTCTTC
CDR3 protein: CASSTQTSGDSNEQFF

V gene: TRBV28
D gene: TRBD1
J gene: TRBJ2-5
clone size: .
CDR3 DNA: TGTGCCAGCAGTTTATGGGGCAGGGGGCGGAGAGAGACCCAGTACTTC
CDR3 protein: CASSLWGRGRRETQYF

V gene: TRBV5-1
D gene: TRBD2
J gene: TRBJ2-5
clone size: .
CDR3 DNA: TGCGCCAGCTCGGGCCAGGCTAGCGGGGGGATAGAGACCCAGTACTTC
CDR3 protein: CASSGQASGGIETQYF

V gene: TRBV11-2
D gene: TRBD1
J gene: TRBJ1-1
clone size: .
CDR3 DNA: TGTGCCAGCAGCTTAGGACAGGGGCTCGCTGAAGCTTTCTTT
CDR3 protein: CASSLGQGLAEAFF

V gene: TRBV7-2
D gene: TRBD2
J gene: TRBJ2-3
clone size: .
CDR3 DNA: TGTGCCAGCAGCGAAAACCCCTTGACTAGCGGGAGAACAGATACGCAGTATTTT
CDR3 protein: CASSENPLTSGRTDTQYF

V gene: TRBV9
D gene: .
J gene: TRBJ2-2
clone size: .
CDR3 DNA: TGTGCCAGCAGCGTAGGCCCTTCCAGGGACACCGGGGAGCTGTTTTTT
CDR3 protein: CASSVGPSRDTGELFF

V gene: TRBV2
D gene: .
J gene: TRBJ2-7
clone size: .
CDR3 DNA: TGTGCCAGCAGCCCCTTAACAGGGAGGTCCTACGAGCAGTACTTC
CDR3 protein: CASSPLTGRSYEQYF

V gene: TRBV6-5
D gene: .
J gene: TRBJ2-7
clone size: .
CDR3 DNA: TGTGCCAGCAGTCCCCGGGACTCCTACTACGAGCAGTACTTC
CDR3 protein: CASSPRDSYYEQYF

V gene: TRBV7-2
D gene: .
J gene: TRBJ1-1
clone size: .
CDR3 DNA: TGTGCCAGCAGCTTGGGTCAGAACACTGAAGCTTTCTTT
CDR3 protein: CASSLGQNTEAFF

V gene: TRBV6-1
D gene: .
J gene: TRBJ1-5
clone size: .
CDR3 DNA: TGTGCCAGCAGTTCCATTCGGGAGCGCAATCAGCCCCAGCATTTT
CDR3 protein: CASSSIRERNQPQHF

V gene: TRBV28
D gene: .
J gene: TRBJ2-7
clone size: once
CDR3 DNA: TGTGCCAGCAGGACTCAGGGACCTGGCAGGGAGCAGTACTTC
CDR3 protein: CASRTQGPGREQYF

V gene: TRBV25-1
D gene: .
J gene: TRBJ1-2
clone size: .
CDR3 DNA: TGTGCCAGCAGTGAATCCCCCTCTGGCTATGGCTACACCTTC
CDR3 protein: CASSESPSGYGYTF

V gene: TRBV10-3
D gene: TRBD1
J gene: TRBJ1-4
clone size: .
CDR3 DNA: TGCGCCATCAGTTCGACAGGGCTCCATGAAAAACTGTTTTTT
CDR3 protein: CAISSTGLHEKLFF

V gene: TRBV29-1
D gene: TRBD2
J gene: TRBJ2-7
clone size: once
CDR3 DNA: TGCAGCGTCGGGGGGGGGACCTACGAGCAGTACTTC
CDR3 protein: CSVGGGTYEQYF

V gene: TRBV9
D gene: TRBD1
J gene: TRBJ2-6
clone size: .
CDR3 DNA: TGTGCCAGCAGCGTAGGACAGGGAAGCTCTGGGGCCAACGTCCTGACTTTC
CDR3 protein: CASSVGQGSSGANVLTF

V gene: TRBV7-2
D gene: .
J gene: TRBJ2-5
clone size: .
CDR3 DNA: TGTGCCAGCAGTAGTGGAGGGAAAGAGACCCAGTACTTC
CDR3 protein: CASSSGGKETQYF

V gene: TRBV29-1
D gene: TRBD2
J gene: TRBJ2-3
clone size: few
CDR3 DNA: TGCAGCGTTGGGCGGGGGGCGCCGACAGATACGCAGTATTTT
CDR3 protein: CSVGRGAPTDTQYF

V gene: TRBV5-1
D gene: TRBD1
J gene: TRBJ2-1
clone size: .
CDR3 DNA: TGCGCCAGCACCCAACAGGGGGCTAACCTTTACAATGAGCAGTTCTTC
CDR3 protein: CASTQQGANLYNEQFF

V gene: TRBV28
D gene: .
J gene: TRBJ1-1
clone size: .
CDR3 DNA: TGTGCCAGCAGTCGTCCTCGTCTAAGGGGCACTGAAGCTTTCTTT
CDR3 protein: CASSRPRLRGTEAFF

V gene: TRBV7-9
D gene: TRBD2
J gene: TRBJ2-2
clone size: .
CDR3 DNA: TGTGCCAGCAGCCATCATTTAGCGGGGGCGAACACCGGGGAGCTGTTTTTT
CDR3 protein: CASSHHLAGANTGELFF

V gene: TRBV5-1
D gene: .
J gene: TRBJ2-7
clone size: .
CDR3 DNA: TGCGCCAGCAGCCAGGACAGCTACGAGCAGTACTTC
CDR3 protein: CASSQDSYEQYF

V gene: TRBV5-1
D gene: TRBD1
J gene: TRBJ2-7
clone size: .
CDR3 DNA: TGCGCCAGCAGCCCCCGGACAGGGGGAAGGTACGAGCAGTACTTC
CDR3 protein: CASSPRTGGRYEQYF

V gene: TRBV4-1
D gene: .
J gene: TRBJ1-5
clone size: .
CDR3 DNA: TGCGCCAGCAGCCAAGGACGGGGTTTACGCATCCAGCCCCAGCATTTT
CDR3 protein: CASSQGRGLRIQPQHF

V gene: TRBV18
D gene: .
J gene: TRBJ1-5
clone size: .
CDR3 DNA: TGTGCCAGCTCACCTCTCAGAGATCAGCCCCAGCATTTT
CDR3 protein: CASSPLRDQPQHF

V gene: TRBV7-2
D gene: .
J gene: TRBJ2-6
clone size: .
CDR3 DNA: TGTGCCAGCAGCCCAGGAGGACCTGGGGCCAACGTCCTGACTTTC
CDR3 protein: CASSPGGPGANVLTF

V gene: TRBV5-4
D gene: .
J gene: TRBJ1-2
clone size: .
CDR3 DNA: TGTGCCAGCAGCTTAGGGGACACCTTCTATGGCTACACCTTC
CDR3 protein: CASSLGDTFYGYTF

V gene: TRBV6-5
D gene: .
J gene: TRBJ2-2
clone size: .
CDR3 DNA: TGTGCCAGCGGCCCCATCCACACCGGGGAGCTGTTTTTT
CDR3 protein: CASGPIHTGELFF

V gene: TRBV6-5
D gene: .
J gene: TRBJ1-1
clone size: .
CDR3 DNA: TGTGCCAGCACCCCCCACGGCATGAACACTGAAGCTTTCTTT
CDR3 protein: CASTPHGMNTEAFF

V gene: TRBV4-3
D gene: TRBD1
J gene: TRBJ2-7
clone size: .
CDR3 DNA: TGCGCCAGCAGCCAAGACTTGGCGACAGGGCTCTACGAGCAGTACTTC
CDR3 protein: CASSQDLATGLYEQYF

V gene: TRBV4-3
D gene: .
J gene: TRBJ2-7
clone size: .
CDR3 DNA: TGCGCCAGCAGCCAACAGGTCACCCAGACCTACGAGCAGTACTTC
CDR3 protein: CASSQQVTQTYEQYF

V gene: TRBV19
D gene: .
J gene: TRBJ2-1
clone size: .
CDR3 DNA: TGTGCCAGTAGTATTGGTGGATCCAGCTCCTACAATGAGCAGTTCTTC
CDR3 protein: CASSIGGSSSYNEQFF

V gene: TRBV18
D gene: TRBD1
J gene: TRBJ1-4
clone size: .
CDR3 DNA: TGTGCCAGCTCACTCGACAGGGGACAGCTTGCAAAACTGTTTTTT
CDR3 protein: CASSLDRGQLAKLFF

V gene: TRBV9
D gene: TRBD1
J gene: TRBJ1-2
clone size: .
CDR3 DNA: TGTGCCAGCAGGGAAGACAGGGGGGTTCATGGTGGCTACACCTTC
CDR3 protein: CASREDRGVHGGYTF

V gene: TRBV19
D gene: .
J gene: TRBJ2-1
clone size: once
CDR3 DNA: TGTGCCAGTAGTATAGATGGGTCAAGCTTCCTCACTGAGCAGTTCTTC
CDR3 protein: CASSIDGSSFLTEQFF

V gene: TRBV5-6
D gene: .
J gene: TRBJ1-4
clone size: .
CDR3 DNA: TGTGCCAGCAGCTGGGAGGGGTTAAAGGATGAAAAACTGTTTTTT
CDR3 protein: CASSWEGLKDEKLFF

V gene: TRBV19
D gene: .
J gene: TRBJ2-7
clone size: .
CDR3 DNA: TGTGCCAGTAGTAGCAGGACATACGAGCAGTACTTC
CDR3 protein: CASSSRTYEQYF

V gene: TRBV7-6
D gene: TRBD1
J gene: TRBJ2-7
clone size: .
CDR3 DNA: TGTGCCAGCAGCTTTATGGGACAGGGAACTACGAAGCAGTACTTC
CDR3 protein: CASSFMGQGTTKQYF

V gene: TRBV5-4
D gene: TRBD1
J gene: TRBJ2-5
clone size: .
CDR3 DNA: TGTGCCAGCAGCTTGGGGGGGACAGAGGAGACCCAGTACTTC
CDR3 protein: CASSLGGTEETQYF

V gene: TRBV28
D gene: .
J gene: TRBJ2-7
clone size: .
CDR3 DNA: TGTGCCAGCAGTTTAGAGTTCAGACCCTACGAGCAGTACTTC
CDR3 protein: CASSLEFRPYEQYF

V gene: TRBV27
D gene: .
J gene: TRBJ2-3
clone size: .
CDR3 DNA: TGTGCCAGCAGCCCCCAAGGGTTTTGGTCCCCAGATACGCAGTATTTT
CDR3 protein: CASSPQGFWSPDTQYF